The clone carrying this T cell receptor beta chain was counted between two and nine times. Its target is not known. Germline lookup yields CDR1 SEHNR and CDR2 FQNEAQ (reference sequence). Between the trimmed V and J ends, which lost 0 bases and 5 bases, there was a span of 17 bases. The CDR3 length is 16 residues. For the second PCR, which ran for about 7 to 12 cycles, a sample-barcoded 5' primer and a J-beta primer mix were used. A 12-random-nucleotide template-switch adaptor tagged each cDNA molecule. TCRdb recomputed calls from the 5' RACE reads with MiXCR, one row per CDR3 protein. The sample carries about 1,600,000 distinct CDR3 sequences, around two fifths recorded once. The data derive from a study of blood T cells in healthy people across ages. Study-level points and caveats: It was the long-lived donors that had more naive CD4+ cells and higher diversity than aged donors. PBMCs left unsorted prevented a conclusive naive versus antigen-experienced comparison.

Researchers report isolating at least 6 million PBMCs per sample. This receptor was obtained from a woman between 18 and 30 years old in good health. Sequenced: blood. J is TRBJ2-7 and V is TRBV7-9; D is unclear. CDR3 sequence (DNA): TGTGCCAGCAGCTTAGCGCTAAGCACGGCGTGGGACGAGCAGTACTTC. Translation gives CASSLALSTAWDEQYF.